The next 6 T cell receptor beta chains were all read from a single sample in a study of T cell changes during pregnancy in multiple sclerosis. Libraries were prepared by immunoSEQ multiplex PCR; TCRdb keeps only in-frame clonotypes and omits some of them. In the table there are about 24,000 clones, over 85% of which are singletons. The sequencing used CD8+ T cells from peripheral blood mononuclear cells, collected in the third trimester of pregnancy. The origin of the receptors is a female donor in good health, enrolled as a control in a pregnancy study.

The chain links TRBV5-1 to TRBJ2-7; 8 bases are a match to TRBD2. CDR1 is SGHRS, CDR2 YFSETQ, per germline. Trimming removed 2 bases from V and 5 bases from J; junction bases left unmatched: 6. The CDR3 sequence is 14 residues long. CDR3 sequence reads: CASSFSGGLNEQYF. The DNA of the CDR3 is TGCGCCAGCAGCTTCAGCGGGGGTCTCAACGAGCAGTACTTC.

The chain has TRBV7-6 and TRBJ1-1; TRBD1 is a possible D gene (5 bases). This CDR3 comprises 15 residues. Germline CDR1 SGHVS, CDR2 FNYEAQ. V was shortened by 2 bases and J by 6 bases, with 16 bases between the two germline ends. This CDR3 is CASSLMKGKIAEAFF. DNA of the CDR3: TGTGCCAGCAGCTTAATGAAGGGGAAGATAGCTGAAGCTTTCTTT.

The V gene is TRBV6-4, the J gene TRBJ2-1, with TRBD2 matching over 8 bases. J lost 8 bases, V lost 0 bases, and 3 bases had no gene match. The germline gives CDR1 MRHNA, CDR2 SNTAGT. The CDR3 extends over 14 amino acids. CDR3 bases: TGTGCCAGCAGTGACTCGGAGACTAGCGATGAGCAGTTCTTC. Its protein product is CASSDSETSDEQFF.

Written as DNA, the CDR3 is TGCAGCGTTGCCGGGACAGCGGGTATCCACGAGCAGTACTTC. As protein: CSVAGTAGIHEQYF. The chain recombines TRBV29-1 with TRBJ2-7; a possible D gene is TRBD1 (7 bases). The CDR3 contains 14 residues. Per the germline V gene, CDR1 is SQVTM and CDR2 is ANQGSEA. The ends were cut back, 4 bases at V and 5 bases at J, with 18 bases in the middle.

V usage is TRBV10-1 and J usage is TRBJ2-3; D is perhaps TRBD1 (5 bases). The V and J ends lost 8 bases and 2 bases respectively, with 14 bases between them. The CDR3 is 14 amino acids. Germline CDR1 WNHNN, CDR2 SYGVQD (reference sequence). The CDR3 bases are TGCGCCAGCTCCGACAGTCATACCACAGATACGCAGTATTTT. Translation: CASSDSHTTDTQYF.

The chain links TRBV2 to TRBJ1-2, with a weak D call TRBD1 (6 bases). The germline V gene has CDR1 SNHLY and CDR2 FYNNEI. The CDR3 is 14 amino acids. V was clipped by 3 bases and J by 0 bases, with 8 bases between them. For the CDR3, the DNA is TGTGCCAGCAGTGAGGGGGCTTCTAACTATGGCTACACCTTC. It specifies CASSEGASNYGYTF.